Presented here are 9 T cell receptor beta chains from one specimen sequenced in a study of OX40 agonist ivuxolimab in advanced cancers. Profiled with immunoSEQ multiplex PCR; TCRdb holds only in-frame clones, not every one. The sample includes about 75,000 clones, around 86% of them seen just once. Here the sequenced sample was CD4+ or CD8+ T cells sorted from blood, taken in a trial of the OX40 agonist ivuxolimab. The receptors derive from an adult with an advanced solid tumor such as melanoma, head and neck, liver or kidney cancer.

This clone appeared many times. The same CDR3 is also encoded by other DNA sequences in this sample. This sequence joins TRBV7-3 and TRBJ1-2; perhaps TRBD1 as D (5 bases). V lost 2 bases and J lost 4, with 11 bases in between. The CDR3 consists of 14 residues. CDR1 is SGHTA, CDR2 FQGTGA, per germline. Here the CDR3 DNA reads TGTGCCAGCAGCTTAGGTGCAGGGAGCTATGGCTACACCTTC. It specifies CASSLGAGSYGYTF.

This clone appeared a single time. This chain joins TRBV11-2 and TRBJ2-7, with D perhaps matching TRBD1 (6 bases). Germline V gene data show CDR1 as SGHAT and CDR2 as FQNNGV. Trimming shortened V by 0 bases and J by 6 bases, and 15 bases separated the two germline ends. This CDR3 has 15 amino acids. CDR3 DNA sequence: TGTGCCAGCAGCTTAGATCTGGTATTAGGGGGCGAGCAGTACTTC. Protein sequence: CASSLDLVLGGEQYF.

V usage is TRBV6-1 and J usage is TRBJ2-7, with 8 bases aligning to TRBD1. CDR3 size: 15 residues. Unmatched junction bases numbered 4, after V lost 1 base and J lost 2 bases. Germline-derived CDR1 and CDR2 are MNHNS and SASEGT. The CDR3: CASSEGTGPTYEQYF. CDR3 DNA: TGTGCCAGCAGTGAAGGGACAGGGCCTACCTACGAGCAGTACTTC.

The chain joins TRBV5-4 to TRBJ2-7; D might be TRBD1 (5 bases). The ends were cut back, 1 base at V and 7 bases at J, with 12 bases in the middle. Germline V gives CDR1 SGHNT, CDR2 YYREEE (reference sequence). CDR3 size: 13 residues. The chain's CDR3 is CASSLSRVGEQYF. In nucleotides, the CDR3 is TGTGCCAGCAGCTTGAGCAGGGTGGGAGAGCAGTACTTC.

A single count supports this clone. CDR3 residues: CASSRGTSGNVEQFF. Written as DNA, the CDR3 is TGTGCCAGCTCACGCGGGACTAGCGGGAACGTTGAGCAGTTCTTC. The chain has TRBV18 and TRBJ2-1; 13 bases fit TRBD2. V shed 4 bases and J 9 bases; nucleotides not matched to a gene: 6. The length of the CDR3 is 15 residues. Looked up from germline, CDR1 is KGHSH and CDR2 is LQKENI.

This clone was found a few times. The chain couples TRBV5-1 to TRBJ1-5, with D hard to call. Germline V CDR1 and CDR2: SGHRS, YFSETQ. The CDR3 has 12 residues. V dropped 4 bases and J dropped 7 bases, with 9 bases sitting between them. For the CDR3, the DNA is TGCGCCAGCAGCATACAACGGCAGCCCCAGCATTTT. Translation: CASSIQRQPQHF.

This clone appeared once. The V and J genes are TRBV13 and TRBJ2-7; 11 bases fit TRBD2. J lost 2 bases, V lost 6 bases, and 3 bases had no gene match. Germline values: CDR1 PRHDT, CDR2 FYEKMQ (reference sequence). The CDR3 totals 14 residues. DNA for the CDR3: TGTGCCAGCAGACTAGCGGGAGAAACCTACGAGCAGTACTTC. Protein: CASRLAGETYEQYF.

The CDR3 DNA reads TGTGCCAGTAGTATCTTGCCTTACGCAGATACGCAGTATTTT. Its protein is CASSILPYADTQYF. The chain has TRBV19 and TRBJ2-3; no definite D call. The germline CDR1 and CDR2 sequences are LNHDA and SQIVND (reference sequence). This CDR3 region has 14 residues. V shed 3 bases and J shed 4 bases, with 11 bases lying between them.

This clone was detected only once. The genes are TRBV11-2 and TRBJ1-5; D call uncertain. The V gene lost 5 bases and the J gene lost 8 bases, with 10 bases spanning the gap. This CDR3 is 12 amino acids long. Germline-derived CDR1 and CDR2 are SGHAT and FQNNGV. The CDR3 coding sequence is TGTGCCAGCAGCGAGCCAGCCAAGCCCCAGCATTTT. Translating gives CASSEPAKPQHF.